The sequence of this T cell receptor beta chain was determined in a study of T-cell memory formation after mild COVID-19. Using its own MiXCR run on the 5' RACE reads, TCRdb lists one record per CDR3 protein. Found here are about 250,000 distinct CDR3 sequences, less than 20% of them singletons; the top ten hold 2.1%. The V gene end was trimmed by 7 bases and the J gene end by 7 bases; junction bases not matched to a gene: 16. The CDR3 contains 16 residues. Germline CDR1 and CDR2: SGDLS and YYNGEE. As to this clonotype: No antigen is known for it.

Whole-study findings and limits: The study found balanced CD4/CD8 in clones contracting day 15 to 85 and a CD4+ lean in later expanders. Pre-infection memory showed some responding clones, and this suggested that cross-reactive memory joined. Clones that contracted clustered mainly in CM and EM if CD4+ and in EMRA if CD8+.

Sequenced: PBMCs or a T cell subset sorted from them (not recorded which). This clonotype originated in an adult woman who had mild COVID-19 (a few samples of this study predate the infection). Cell type and time point are not known. The chain links TRBV9 to TRBJ2-5; 10 bases line up with TRBD2. The CDR3 nucleotides read TGTGCCAGCTCGGGGGCCTCTAGCGGGAGTACGGTGACCCAGTACTTC. This gives the protein CASSGASSGSTVTQYF.